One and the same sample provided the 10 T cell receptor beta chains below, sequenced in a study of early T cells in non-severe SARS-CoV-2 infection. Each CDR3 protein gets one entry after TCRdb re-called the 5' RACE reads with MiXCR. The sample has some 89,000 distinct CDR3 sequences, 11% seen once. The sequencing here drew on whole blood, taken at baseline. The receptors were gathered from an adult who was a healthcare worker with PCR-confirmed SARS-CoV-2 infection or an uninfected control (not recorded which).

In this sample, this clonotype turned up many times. CDR3 nucleotides: TGTGCCAGCAGCCAAGATCCCGACGAGCAGTACTTC. It translates to CASSQDPDEQYF. The chain has TRBV3-1 and TRBJ2-7; D not certain. Germline V lookup: CDR1 LGHDT, CDR2 YNNKEL (reference sequence). This CDR3 is 12 amino acids long. V was cut by 0 bases and J by 5 bases, with 5 bases left in between.

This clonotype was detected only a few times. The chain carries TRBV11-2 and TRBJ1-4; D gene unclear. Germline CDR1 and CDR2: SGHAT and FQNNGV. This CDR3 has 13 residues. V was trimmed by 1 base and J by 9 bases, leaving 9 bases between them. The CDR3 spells CASSLGSEKKLFF. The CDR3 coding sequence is TGTGCCAGCAGCTTAGGATCGGAGAAAAAACTGTTTTTT.

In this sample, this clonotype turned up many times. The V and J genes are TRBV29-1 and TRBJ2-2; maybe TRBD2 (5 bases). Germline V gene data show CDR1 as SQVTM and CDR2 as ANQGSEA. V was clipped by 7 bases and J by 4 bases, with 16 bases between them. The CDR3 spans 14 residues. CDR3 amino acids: CSAERQEGTGELFF. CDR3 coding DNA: TGCAGCGCTGAGAGGCAAGAGGGCACCGGGGAGCTGTTTTTT.

CDR3 residues: CASSALGLAGAYNEQFF. CDR3 sequence (DNA): TGTGCCAGCAGCGCTCTGGGACTAGCGGGAGCCTACAATGAGCAGTTCTTC. The chain combines TRBV7-2 with TRBJ2-1; TRBD2 agrees at 14 bases. Trimming took 5 bases from V and 2 from J; bases not matched to a gene: 5. The CDR3 consists of 17 residues. Per germline, CDR1 SGHTA and CDR2 FQGNSA.

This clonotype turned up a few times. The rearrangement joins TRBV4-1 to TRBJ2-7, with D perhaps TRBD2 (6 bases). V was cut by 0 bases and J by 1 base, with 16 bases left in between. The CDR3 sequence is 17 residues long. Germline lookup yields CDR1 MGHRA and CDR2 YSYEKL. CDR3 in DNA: TGCGCCAGCAGCCAAGATCTAGGGACTTTCCTTTCCTACGAGCAGTACTTC. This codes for CASSQDLGTFLSYEQYF.

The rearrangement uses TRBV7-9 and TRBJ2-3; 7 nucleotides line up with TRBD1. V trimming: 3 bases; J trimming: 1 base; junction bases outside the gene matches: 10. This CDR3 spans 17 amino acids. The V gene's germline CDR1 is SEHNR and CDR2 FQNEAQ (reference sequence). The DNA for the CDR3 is TGTGCCAGCAGCTTGGGACAGACCATTCGTGGCACAGATACGCAGTATTTT. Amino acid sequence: CASSLGQTIRGTDTQYF.

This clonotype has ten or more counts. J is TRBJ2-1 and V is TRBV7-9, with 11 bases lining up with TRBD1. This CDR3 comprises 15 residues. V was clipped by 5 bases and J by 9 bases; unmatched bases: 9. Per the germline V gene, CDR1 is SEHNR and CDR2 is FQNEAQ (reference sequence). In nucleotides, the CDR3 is TGTGCCAGCAGCCTCCATGGACAGGGGGCCCCTGAGCAGTTCTTC. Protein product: CASSLHGQGAPEQFF.

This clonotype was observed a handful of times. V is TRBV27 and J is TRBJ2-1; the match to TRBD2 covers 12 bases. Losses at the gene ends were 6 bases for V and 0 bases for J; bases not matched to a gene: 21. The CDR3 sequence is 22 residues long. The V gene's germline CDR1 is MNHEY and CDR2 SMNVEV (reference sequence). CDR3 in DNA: TGTGCCAGCAGCCCGAAACCCCGGCTAGCGGGAGGGGGGAAATCCTCCTACAATGAGCAGTTCTTC. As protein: CASSPKPRLAGGGKSSYNEQFF.

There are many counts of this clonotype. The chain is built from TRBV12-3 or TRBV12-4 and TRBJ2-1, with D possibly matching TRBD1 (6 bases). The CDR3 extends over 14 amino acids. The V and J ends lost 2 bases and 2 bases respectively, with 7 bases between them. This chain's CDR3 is CASSLTGTYNEQFF. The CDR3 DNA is TGTGCCAGCAGTTTAACAGGGACCTACAATGAGCAGTTCTTC.

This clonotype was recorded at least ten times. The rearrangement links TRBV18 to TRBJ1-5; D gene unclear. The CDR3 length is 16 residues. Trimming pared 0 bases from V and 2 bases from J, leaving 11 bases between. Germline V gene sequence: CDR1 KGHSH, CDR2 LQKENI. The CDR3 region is CASSPPSGMGNQPQHF. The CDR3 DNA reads TGTGCCAGCTCACCACCGAGTGGAATGGGCAATCAGCCCCAGCATTTT.